The rows below give T cell receptor beta chains drawn from one sample of a study of T-cell reconstitution after alpha-beta-depleted transplantation in children. From the PCR reads, TCRdb called clonotypes with MiXCR, one entry per CDR3 protein. The sample yields about 440,000 distinct CDR3 sequences, 43% seen once. Here the sequenced sample was PBMCs, taken before TCRalphabeta/CD19-depleted stem cell transplant. The receptors shown here come from a girl aged 2-10 years with aplastic anemia, due to receive a stem cell transplant. The CDR3 runs from the conserved cysteine through the conserved F or W. The D gene is left open where the match is weak. Expanded clones are given a class, and other clones once, few, many or no size at all.

v_gene: TRBV5-1; d_gene: NA; abundance: few; j_gene: TRBJ2-7; CDR3aa: CASSLEGRGAYEQYF; CDR3nt: TGCGCCAGCAGCTTGGAAGGCAGGGGAGCCTACGAGCAGTACTTC
v_gene: TRBV21-1; d_gene: NA; abundance: few; j_gene: TRBJ1-6; CDR3aa: CASSKASRGGSYNSPLHF; CDR3nt: TGTGCCAGCAGCAAAGCCTCCCGAGGGGGCTCCTATAATTCACCCCTCCACTTT
v_gene: TRBV7-9; d_gene: NA; abundance: many; j_gene: TRBJ2-7; CDR3aa: CASSLAYRDGSYEQYF; CDR3nt: TGTGCCAGCAGTCTAGCGTATCGGGACGGCTCCTACGAGCAGTACTTC
v_gene: TRBV20-1; d_gene: NA; abundance: many; j_gene: TRBJ1-1; CDR3aa: CSARLAAEAFF; CDR3nt: TGCAGTGCCCGACTTGCAGCTGAAGCTTTCTTT
v_gene: TRBV7-9; d_gene: TRBD2; abundance: many; j_gene: TRBJ2-1; CDR3aa: CASSSGTSNEQFF; CDR3nt: TGTGCCAGCAGCTCCGGGACTAGTAATGAGCAGTTCTTC
v_gene: TRBV27; d_gene: TRBD1; abundance: NA; j_gene: TRBJ1-2; CDR3aa: CASSPQSGTGAYGYTF; CDR3nt: TGTGCCAGCAGTCCACAATCCGGGACAGGGGCCTATGGCTACACCTTC
v_gene: TRBV6-2/TRBV6-3; d_gene: NA; abundance: many; j_gene: TRBJ2-1; CDR3aa: CASSYGQSYNEQFF; CDR3nt: TGTGCCAGCAGTTATGGACAGTCCTACAACGAGCAGTTCTTC
v_gene: TRBV7-2; d_gene: TRBD1; abundance: many; j_gene: TRBJ2-6; CDR3aa: CASSIGQGSSGANVLTF; CDR3nt: TGTGCCAGCAGCATAGGACAGGGCAGCTCTGGGGCCAACGTCCTGACTTTC
v_gene: TRBV29-1; d_gene: TRBD1; abundance: NA; j_gene: TRBJ2-7; CDR3aa: CSVEYGQGTYEQYF; CDR3nt: TGCAGCGTTGAATACGGACAGGGGACCTACGAGCAGTACTTC
v_gene: TRBV19; d_gene: TRBD2; abundance: few; j_gene: TRBJ2-1; CDR3aa: CASSLKRGYNEQFF; CDR3nt: TGTGCCAGTAGTCTCAAGCGGGGTTACAATGAGCAGTTCTTC
v_gene: TRBV5-1; d_gene: TRBD1; abundance: many; j_gene: TRBJ2-3; CDR3aa: CASSWGTGDTQYF; CDR3nt: TGCGCCAGCAGCTGGGGGACAGGAGATACGCAGTATTTT
v_gene: TRBV20-1; d_gene: NA; abundance: NA; j_gene: TRBJ2-7; CDR3aa: CSAPDTYEQYF; CDR3nt: TGCAGTGCTCCCGACACCTACGAGCAGTACTTC
v_gene: TRBV28; d_gene: NA; abundance: many; j_gene: TRBJ2-3; CDR3aa: CASSLTGVRTDTQYF; CDR3nt: TGTGCCAGCAGTTTGACGGGAGTACGCACAGATACGCAGTATTTT
v_gene: TRBV20-1; d_gene: TRBD2; abundance: NA; j_gene: TRBJ2-7; CDR3aa: CSARLLAATYEQYF; CDR3nt: TGCAGTGCTAGATTACTAGCGGCAACTTACGAGCAGTACTTC
v_gene: TRBV20-1; d_gene: NA; abundance: NA; j_gene: TRBJ2-7; CDR3aa: CSAGRENYEQYF; CDR3nt: TGCAGTGCCGGCAGGGAGAACTACGAGCAGTACTTC
v_gene: TRBV29-1; d_gene: NA; abundance: few; j_gene: TRBJ2-7; CDR3aa: CSVEDLRSTGGPYEQYF; CDR3nt: TGCAGCGTTGAAGATCTTAGGTCGACAGGCGGCCCCTACGAGCAGTACTTC
v_gene: TRBV20-1; d_gene: TRBD2; abundance: NA; j_gene: TRBJ2-5; CDR3aa: CSASHAGGAGTQYF; CDR3nt: TGCAGTGCTAGCCACGCCGGGGGGGCTGGGACCCAGTACTTC
v_gene: TRBV12-3/TRBV12-4; d_gene: NA; abundance: NA; j_gene: TRBJ2-1; CDR3aa: CASSLGVSADNEQFF; CDR3nt: TGTGCCAGCAGTTTAGGGGTTTCGGCCGACAATGAGCAGTTCTTC
v_gene: TRBV12-3/TRBV12-4; d_gene: TRBD2; abundance: many; j_gene: TRBJ2-1; CDR3aa: CASSYRTSAHEQFF; CDR3nt: TGTGCCAGCAGTTACAGGACTAGCGCCCATGAGCAGTTCTTC
v_gene: TRBV7-9; d_gene: NA; abundance: many; j_gene: TRBJ2-5; CDR3aa: CASSLSGEETQYF; CDR3nt: TGTGCCAGCAGCTTATCAGGAGAAGAGACCCAGTACTTC
v_gene: TRBV14; d_gene: NA; abundance: NA; j_gene: TRBJ2-5; CDR3aa: CASSQARNQYF; CDR3nt: TGTGCCAGCAGCCAGGCCAGGAACCAGTACTTC
v_gene: TRBV6-5; d_gene: NA; abundance: NA; j_gene: TRBJ1-6; CDR3aa: CASSYSKAGMGFNSPLHF; CDR3nt: TGTGCCAGCAGTTACTCGAAGGCAGGGATGGGATTTAATTCACCCCTCCACTTT
v_gene: TRBV27; d_gene: TRBD2; abundance: NA; j_gene: TRBJ2-7; CDR3aa: CASSLWASGSYEQYF; CDR3nt: TGTGCCAGCAGTTTGTGGGCTAGCGGATCCTACGAGCAGTACTTC
v_gene: TRBV5-1; d_gene: NA; abundance: many; j_gene: TRBJ2-1; CDR3aa: CASSLGAWTLQRSRGWFF; CDR3nt: TGCGCCAGCAGCTTGGGGGCCTGGACCCTTCAAAGGAGCAGGGGCTGGTTCTTC
v_gene: TRBV28; d_gene: TRBD1; abundance: many; j_gene: TRBJ1-5; CDR3aa: CASSFHRTGGTGQPQHF; CDR3nt: TGTGCCAGCAGTTTCCACCGGACAGGGGGAACGGGGCAGCCCCAGCATTTT
v_gene: TRBV20-1; d_gene: TRBD1; abundance: NA; j_gene: TRBJ2-4; CDR3aa: CSARSLGGPGWSIQYF; CDR3nt: TGCAGTGCTAGAAGCCTAGGGGGCCCCGGATGGAGCATTCAGTACTTC
v_gene: TRBV5-6; d_gene: NA; abundance: many; j_gene: TRBJ2-3; CDR3aa: CASSFGVSSTDTQYF; CDR3nt: TGTGCCAGCAGCTTCGGGGTGTCTAGCACAGATACGCAGTATTTT
v_gene: TRBV24-1; d_gene: NA; abundance: few; j_gene: TRBJ1-2; CDR3aa: CATSDQRGSGYTF; CDR3nt: TGTGCCACCAGTGACCAGAGGGGCTCAGGCTACACCTTC
v_gene: TRBV20-1; d_gene: NA; abundance: NA; j_gene: TRBJ2-7; CDR3aa: CSARLHPTYEQYF; CDR3nt: TGCAGTGCTAGATTACACCCGACCTACGAGCAGTACTTC
v_gene: TRBV5-1; d_gene: NA; abundance: NA; j_gene: TRBJ2-3; CDR3aa: CASSLEGPEDTQYF; CDR3nt: TGCGCCAGCAGCTTGGAAGGGCCGGAAGATACGCAGTATTTT
v_gene: TRBV20-1; d_gene: NA; abundance: NA; j_gene: TRBJ1-5; CDR3aa: CSAPRGGDSNQPQHF; CDR3nt: TGCAGTGCCCCGAGAGGGGGTGATAGCAATCAGCCCCAGCATTTT
v_gene: TRBV10-3; d_gene: NA; abundance: NA; j_gene: TRBJ2-5; CDR3aa: CAISVKSGVETQYF; CDR3nt: TGTGCCATCAGCGTTAAATCAGGGGTAGAGACCCAGTACTTC
v_gene: TRBV20-1; d_gene: NA; abundance: many; j_gene: TRBJ1-1; CDR3aa: CSARDSAAGTEAFF; CDR3nt: TGCAGTGCTAGAGATTCGGCAGCCGGAACTGAAGCTTTCTTT
v_gene: TRBV7-2; d_gene: NA; abundance: many; j_gene: TRBJ2-7; CDR3aa: CASSLKAGFYEQYF; CDR3nt: TGTGCCAGCAGCTTAAAGGCGGGGTTCTACGAGCAGTACTTC
v_gene: TRBV7-6; d_gene: NA; abundance: once; j_gene: TRBJ2-5; CDR3aa: CASSQLRPTHETQYF; CDR3nt: TGTGCCAGCAGCCAACTCCGACCGACTCACGAGACCCAGTACTTC
v_gene: TRBV28; d_gene: TRBD2; abundance: NA; j_gene: TRBJ2-3; CDR3aa: CASSRLLTSGSTSDTQYF; CDR3nt: TGTGCCAGCAGTCGCTTATTGACTAGCGGGAGTACTTCGGATACGCAGTATTTT
v_gene: TRBV9; d_gene: TRBD2; abundance: NA; j_gene: TRBJ2-1; CDR3aa: CASTSRPSGSYNEQFF; CDR3nt: TGTGCCAGCACCTCAAGACCTAGCGGTTCCTACAATGAGCAGTTCTTC
v_gene: TRBV5-1; d_gene: NA; abundance: NA; j_gene: TRBJ2-5; CDR3aa: CASSSATGTQETQYF; CDR3nt: TGCGCCAGCAGCTCGGCTACCGGGACACAAGAGACCCAGTACTTC
v_gene: TRBV18; d_gene: NA; abundance: many; j_gene: TRBJ2-2; CDR3aa: CASSPRSGANTGELFF; CDR3nt: TGTGCCAGCTCACCAAGAAGCGGAGCTAACACCGGGGAGCTGTTTTTT
v_gene: TRBV7-8; d_gene: NA; abundance: many; j_gene: TRBJ2-1; CDR3aa: CATNTGKNEQFF; CDR3nt: TGTGCCACTAATACAGGGAAGAATGAGCAGTTCTTC
v_gene: TRBV20-1; d_gene: TRBD2; abundance: many; j_gene: TRBJ2-1; CDR3aa: CSASLYSGRPYNEQFF; CDR3nt: TGCAGTGCTAGCCTGTATAGCGGGAGGCCCTACAATGAGCAGTTCTTC
v_gene: TRBV27; d_gene: NA; abundance: NA; j_gene: TRBJ2-6; CDR3aa: CASSPPPRLRVALSGANVLTF; CDR3nt: TGTGCCAGCAGTCCGCCCCCGCGGTTACGGGTTGCTCTCTCTGGGGCCAACGTCCTGACTTTC
v_gene: TRBV2; d_gene: NA; abundance: NA; j_gene: TRBJ2-7; CDR3aa: CASSGTPDPYEQYF; CDR3nt: TGTGCCAGCAGTGGGACTCCGGACCCCTACGAGCAGTACTTC
v_gene: TRBV20-1; d_gene: NA; abundance: NA; j_gene: TRBJ2-1; CDR3aa: CSARVGGHNEQFF; CDR3nt: TGCAGTGCTAGAGTTGGCGGGCACAATGAGCAGTTCTTC
v_gene: TRBV27; d_gene: NA; abundance: many; j_gene: TRBJ1-1; CDR3aa: CASSLTAGNTEAFF; CDR3nt: TGTGCCAGCAGTTTGACGGCAGGCAACACTGAAGCTTTCTTT
v_gene: TRBV20-1; d_gene: TRBD1; abundance: many; j_gene: TRBJ1-1; CDR3aa: CSARNQGAWTEAFF; CDR3nt: TGCAGTGCTAGAAATCAGGGGGCCTGGACTGAAGCTTTCTTT
v_gene: TRBV27; d_gene: TRBD2; abundance: NA; j_gene: TRBJ2-4; CDR3aa: CASSFKGLAGTKNIQYF; CDR3nt: TGTGCCAGCAGTTTCAAAGGACTAGCGGGAACCAAAAACATTCAGTACTTC
v_gene: TRBV28; d_gene: TRBD1; abundance: NA; j_gene: TRBJ1-2; CDR3aa: CASSFQGQNRGRSGYTF; CDR3nt: TGTGCCAGCAGTTTTCAGGGCCAAAACAGGGGGAGGAGCGGCTACACCTTC
v_gene: TRBV5-1; d_gene: NA; abundance: NA; j_gene: TRBJ1-5; CDR3aa: CASSLGPTDSNQPQHF; CDR3nt: TGCGCCAGCAGCTTGGGACCGACAGATAGCAATCAGCCCCAGCATTTT
v_gene: TRBV19; d_gene: TRBD1; abundance: NA; j_gene: TRBJ2-7; CDR3aa: CASSIRDRGAQLYF; CDR3nt: TGTGCCAGTAGTATCCGGGACAGGGGCGCACAGCTGTACTTC
v_gene: TRBV20-1; d_gene: NA; abundance: NA; j_gene: TRBJ2-3; CDR3aa: CSARHGDTQYF; CDR3nt: TGCAGTGCTAGGCACGGGGATACGCAGTATTTT
v_gene: TRBV20-1; d_gene: TRBD1; abundance: NA; j_gene: TRBJ2-2; CDR3aa: CSASNGQGGRKGTITGELFF; CDR3nt: TGCAGTGCTTCCAATGGACAGGGCGGAAGAAAGGGCACCATCACCGGGGAGCTGTTTTTT